Below, 11 T cell receptor beta chains from the same sample are listed, as sequenced in a study of cytomegalovirus exposure and HLA in healthy donors. PCR employed 60 Vbeta and 13 Jbeta primers. Data came from immunoSEQ multiplex PCR; TCRdb stores just in-frame clones and leaves some out. The sample lists 200,000 or so clones; around four fifths were seen once. Sequenced: PBMCs. These receptors originate from a woman between 18 and 29 years old in good health and CMV-seronegative.

The V gene is TRBV9, the J gene TRBJ2-7, with 8 bases identical to TRBD1. CDR1 SGDLS and CDR2 YYNGEE come from the germline V gene. The CDR3 extends over 14 amino acids. After removal of 4 bases from V and 1 base from J, the junction contained 4 bases not matched to a gene. The DNA of the CDR3 is TGTGCCAGCAGCCCGCGACAGGGGTCCTACGAGCAGTACTTC. Protein: CASSPRQGSYEQYF.

This clone was counted a few times. This chain joins TRBV18 and TRBJ1-4, with D perhaps TRBD1 (5 bases). The germline V gene has CDR1 KGHSH and CDR2 LQKENI. V was trimmed by 8 bases and J by 0 bases, leaving 10 bases between them. CDR3 length: 14 amino acids. CDR3 residues: CASRTGATNEKLFF. The CDR3 DNA follows: TGTGCCAGCCGGACGGGGGCAACTAATGAAAAACTGTTTTTT. Full variable domain (rest looked up from reference TRBV18 and TRBJ1-4): NAGVMQNPRHLVRRRGQEARLRCSPMKGHSHVYWYRQLPEEGLKFMVYLQKENIIDESGMPKERFSAEFPKEGPSILRIQQVVRGDSAAYFCASRTGATNEKLFFGSGTQLSVL.

The chain has TRBV5-5 and TRBJ1-5; TRBD1 matches at 8 bases. Germline-derived CDR1 and CDR2 are SGHKS and YYEKEE (reference sequence). V shed 0 bases, J shed 0 bases, and the junction held 5 bases outside the gene matches. This CDR3 is built from 17 residues. The CDR3 bases are TGTGCCAGCAGCTTGGCGACAGGGGAAAATAGCAATCAGCCCCAGCATTTT. Translating gives CASSLATGENSNQPQHF. Based on the CDR3 plus reference TRBV5-5 and TRBJ1-5, the full variable domain is DAGVTQSPTHLIKTRGQQVTLRCSPISGHKSVSWYQQVLGQGPQFIFQYYEKEERGRGNFPDRFSARQFPNYSSELNVNALLLGDSALYLCASSLATGENSNQPQHFGDGTRLSIL.

V usage is TRBV7-6 and J usage is TRBJ2-7; 7 bases are shared with TRBD1. The V gene's germline CDR1 is SGHVS and CDR2 FNYEAQ. The CDR3 is made up of 18 amino acids. Trimming took 5 bases from V and 5 from J; bases not matched to a gene: 21. CDR3 sequence (DNA): TGTGCCAGCAGCGGAGAGGGAATCTTTTTGGCAGGGGGTAACGAGCAGTACTTC. Protein: CASSGEGIFLAGGNEQYF. Variable domain in full (rest from reference TRBV7-6 and TRBJ2-7): GAGVSQSPRYKVTKRGQDVALRCDPISGHVSLYWYRQALGQGPEFLTYFNYEAQQDKSGLPNDRFSAERPEGSISTLTIQRTEQRDSAMYRCASSGEGIFLAGGNEQYFGPGTRLTVT.

The chain is built from TRBV6-6 and TRBJ2-3; D call uncertain. Germline assignment: CDR1 MNHNY and CDR2 SVGAGI (reference sequence). The CDR3 extends over 14 amino acids. The germline V and J ends were trimmed by 0 bases and 2 bases, with 6 bases remaining between them. The CDR3 coding sequence is TGTGCCAGCAGTTACTCGATGGCCACAGATACGCAGTATTTT. Its protein is CASSYSMATDTQYF.

This chain uses TRBV18 with TRBJ2-3; D unclear. The CDR3 runs to 12 residues. Per germline, CDR1 KGHSH and CDR2 LQKENI. Trimming removed 1 base at V and 6 bases at J, with 5 bases between. The DNA for the CDR3 is TGTGCCAGCTCACCACTTGCGGATACGCAGTATTTT. Encoded protein: CASSPLADTQYF.

The V gene is TRBV7-9, the J gene TRBJ2-5; TRBD1 matches at 9 bases. Germline lookup yields CDR1 SEHNR and CDR2 FQNEAQ (reference sequence). The CDR3 totals 19 residues. The ends lost 5 bases at V and 3 bases at J; junction bases unmatched: 19. The CDR3 loop is CASSAERPWGDRDEETQYF. The CDR3 nucleotides are TGTGCCAGCAGCGCCGAACGGCCCTGGGGGGACAGGGACGAAGAGACCCAGTACTTC.

This chain connects TRBV7-9 to TRBJ2-2, with 9 bases lining up with TRBD2. The germline V gene encodes CDR1 SEHNR and CDR2 FQNEAQ (reference sequence). V dropped 6 bases and J dropped 2; count of bases not matched to a gene: 10. This CDR3 contains 17 residues. The chain's CDR3 is CASSLPGLASNTGELFF. The CDR3 DNA sequence: TGTGCCAGCAGTCTACCGGGACTAGCTTCCAACACCGGGGAGCTGTTTTTT.

This clone was seen once. At the DNA level, this CDR3 is encoded by other sequences in the same sample as well. The gene calls are TRBV6-5 and TRBJ2-7; TRBD2 aligns across 8 bases. The CDR3 spans 16 residues. After removal of 0 bases from V and 1 base from J, the junction contained 5 bases not matched to a gene. CDR1 is MNHEY, CDR2 SVGAGI, per germline. CDR3 region: CASSYSAGGRSYEQYF. The CDR3 coding sequence is TGTGCCAGCAGTTACTCGGCGGGAGGAAGGTCCTACGAGCAGTACTTC.

This chain connects TRBV5-1 to TRBJ1-1; D remains ambiguous. This CDR3 spans 13 amino acids. Germline lookup yields CDR1 SGHRS and CDR2 YFSETQ. V lost 4 bases to trimming and J lost 2 bases, with 9 bases between them. The CDR3 region has the DNA TGCGCCAGCAGCGAGCCGGTTAACACTGAAGCTTTCTTT. It is translated as CASSEPVNTEAFF.

The CDR3 spells CASSGRHGSPLHF. The CDR3 DNA follows: TGTGCCAGCAGTGGCCGACACGGCTCACCCCTCCACTTT. The V call is TRBV6-5, the J call TRBJ1-6, with unresolved D. CDR3 length: 13 amino acids. The V gene lost 5 bases and the J gene lost 10 bases, with 12 bases spanning the gap. The germline gives CDR1 MNHEY, CDR2 SVGAGI.